These T cell receptor beta chains were read from a single sample in a study of cytomegalovirus exposure and HLA in healthy donors. Assay: immunoSEQ multiplex PCR; the TCRdb copy retains only in-frame clones and omits some. Seen here are some 110,000 clones, approximately 70% observed once, and the top ten hold approximately 0.9%. The sample consisted of PBMCs. The receptor source for this set is a woman in her twenties or thirties in good health and CMV-seronegative. CDR3s include the opening cysteine and the closing phenylalanine or tryptophan. Fields, in order: V gene, J gene, clone size, D gene, CDR3 protein, CDR3 DNA. D genes are given only for firm matches. Expanded clones are given a class, and other clones once, few, many or no size at all.

v_gene: TRBV5-1; j_gene: TRBJ2-1; abundance: NA; d_gene: NA; CDR3aa: CASSLAPTSNEQFF; CDR3nt: TGCGCCAGCAGCTTGGCCCCAACTAGCAATGAGCAGTTCTTC
v_gene: TRBV7-9; j_gene: TRBJ2-6; abundance: NA; d_gene: TRBD1; CDR3aa: CSSSLGQGSGANVLTF; CDR3nt: TGTTCCAGCAGCTTGGGACAGGGATCTGGGGCCAACGTCCTGACTTTC
v_gene: TRBV19; j_gene: TRBJ1-1; abundance: NA; d_gene: NA; CDR3aa: CASSIGQMNTEAFF; CDR3nt: TGTGCCAGTAGTATAGGACAGATGAACACTGAAGCTTTCTTT
v_gene: TRBV28; j_gene: TRBJ1-4; abundance: NA; d_gene: NA; CDR3aa: CASSLLRNRKNEKLFF; CDR3nt: TGTGCCAGCAGTTTATTGCGTAACAGGAAGAATGAAAAACTGTTTTTT
v_gene: TRBV6-5; j_gene: TRBJ2-1; abundance: few; d_gene: NA; CDR3aa: CATTIQGTNEQFF; CDR3nt: TGTGCCACCACAATTCAGGGCACCAATGAGCAGTTCTTC
v_gene: TRBV6-1; j_gene: TRBJ1-5; abundance: NA; d_gene: NA; CDR3aa: CASSETRGPSNQPQHF; CDR3nt: TGTGCCAGCAGTGAAACGCGGGGTCCGAGCAATCAGCCCCAGCATTTT
v_gene: TRBV30; j_gene: TRBJ1-1; abundance: NA; d_gene: NA; CDR3aa: CAWSRNPETEAFF; CDR3nt: TGTGCCTGGAGCAGAAACCCCGAAACTGAAGCTTTCTTT
v_gene: TRBV14; j_gene: TRBJ2-2; abundance: NA; d_gene: NA; CDR3aa: CASSHLPTDSNTGELFF; CDR3nt: TGTGCCAGCAGTCATCTGCCGACGGACTCGAACACCGGGGAGCTGTTTTTT
v_gene: TRBV29-1; j_gene: TRBJ2-1; abundance: NA; d_gene: NA; CDR3aa: CSVEDSRAGIRSYNEQFF; CDR3nt: TGCAGCGTTGAAGATTCTCGGGCAGGGATTAGGTCCTACAATGAGCAGTTCTTC
v_gene: TRBV6-1; j_gene: TRBJ2-3; abundance: NA; d_gene: TRBD2; CDR3aa: CASTGGAFLTDTQYF; CDR3nt: TGTGCCAGCACGGGGGGGGCCTTTCTCACAGATACGCAGTATTTT
v_gene: TRBV2; j_gene: TRBJ1-1; abundance: NA; d_gene: NA; CDR3aa: CASRLWRGPANTEAFF; CDR3nt: TGTGCCAGCAGGCTCTGGAGGGGCCCAGCGAACACTGAAGCTTTCTTT
v_gene: TRBV2; j_gene: TRBJ2-1; abundance: NA; d_gene: NA; CDR3aa: CASLPGIYNEQFF; CDR3nt: TGTGCCAGTCTACCAGGGATCTACAATGAGCAGTTCTTC
v_gene: TRBV19; j_gene: TRBJ1-1; abundance: NA; d_gene: TRBD1; CDR3aa: CASRTGGNTEAFF; CDR3nt: TGTGCCAGTCGGACAGGGGGAAACACTGAAGCTTTCTTT
v_gene: TRBV7-2; j_gene: TRBJ2-7; abundance: NA; d_gene: NA; CDR3aa: CASSPYLDRGRQAEQYF; CDR3nt: TGTGCCAGCAGCCCCTACTTGGATAGGGGTAGACAAGCAGAGCAGTACTTC
v_gene: TRBV5-4; j_gene: TRBJ2-2; abundance: NA; d_gene: NA; CDR3aa: CANSLGPGWGAGELFF; CDR3nt: TGTGCCAACAGCTTGGGGCCAGGGTGGGGGGCCGGGGAGCTGTTTTTT
v_gene: TRBV2; j_gene: TRBJ1-2; abundance: NA; d_gene: NA; CDR3aa: CASRSRGNGYTF; CDR3nt: TGTGCCAGCAGGTCACGGGGAAATGGCTACACCTTC
v_gene: TRBV10-3; j_gene: TRBJ1-5; abundance: NA; d_gene: TRBD1; CDR3aa: CATNRDSSSNQPQHF; CDR3nt: TGTGCCACCAACCGGGACAGCTCTAGCAATCAGCCCCAGCATTTT
v_gene: TRBV28; j_gene: TRBJ1-2; abundance: NA; d_gene: TRBD1; CDR3aa: CASSLSGTGTRGYTF; CDR3nt: TGTGCCAGCAGTTTATCCGGGACAGGTACCAGGGGCTACACCTTC
v_gene: TRBV20-1; j_gene: TRBJ1-1; abundance: NA; d_gene: NA; CDR3aa: CSAMSTEAFF; CDR3nt: TGCAGTGCTATGAGCACTGAAGCTTTCTTT
v_gene: TRBV5-6; j_gene: TRBJ1-2; abundance: NA; d_gene: NA; CDR3aa: CASSLEGPGNYGYTF; CDR3nt: TGTGCCAGCAGCTTGGAGGGGCCCGGTAACTATGGCTACACCTTC
v_gene: TRBV7-2; j_gene: TRBJ2-7; abundance: few; d_gene: TRBD1; CDR3aa: CASSFLGQGFYEQYF; CDR3nt: TGTGCCAGCAGCTTCCTTGGACAGGGGTTCTACGAGCAGTACTTC
v_gene: TRBV18; j_gene: TRBJ2-5; abundance: NA; d_gene: TRBD2; CDR3aa: CASSPRTSGTRETQYF; CDR3nt: TGTGCCAGCTCACCCCGGACTAGCGGGACTAGGGAGACCCAGTACTTC